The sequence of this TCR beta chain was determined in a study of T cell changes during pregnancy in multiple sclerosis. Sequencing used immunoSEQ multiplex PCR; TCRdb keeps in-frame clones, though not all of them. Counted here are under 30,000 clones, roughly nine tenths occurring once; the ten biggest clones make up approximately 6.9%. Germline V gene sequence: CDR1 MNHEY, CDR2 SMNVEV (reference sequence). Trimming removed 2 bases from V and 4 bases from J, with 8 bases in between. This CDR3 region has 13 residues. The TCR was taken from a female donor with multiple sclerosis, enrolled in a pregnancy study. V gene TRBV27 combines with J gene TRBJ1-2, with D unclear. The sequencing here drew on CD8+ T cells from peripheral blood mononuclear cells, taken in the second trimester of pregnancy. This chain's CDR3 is CASSLAGSYGYTF. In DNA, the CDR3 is TGTGCCAGCAGTTTAGCAGGCAGCTATGGCTACACCTTC.